This T cell receptor (beta chain) was sequenced in a study of T cells in Graves' hyperthyroidism and ophthalmopathy. Broader study findings: The blood repertoire included most of the expanded thyroid clonotypes above 0.001. Ophthalmopathy, as predicted by the model, came a median 6.5 months after the prediction.

Concerning this clonotype: Its antigen is as yet unknown.

In germline, CDR1 is MNHEY, CDR2 SVGAGI. V lost 4 bases and J lost 10; bases outside the gene matches: 11. The CDR3 is made up of 16 amino acids. Uncontrolled infection, other autoimmune disease, pregnancy or lactation excluded patients. Fresh peripheral blood, around 11 ml of it, supplied the PBMCs. The source material, RNA transcripts, was used to amplify TCR beta CDR3 regions. Carried out on the TCR CDR3, a first-round RT-PCR used the HTBI primer set. From the multiplex PCR reads, TCRdb called clonotypes with MiXCR, one entry per CDR3 protein. The table shows roughly 720,000 distinct CDR3 sequences, with roughly a sixth occurring only once.

Sequenced input: blood. This receptor was taken from a man aged 45-60 years with Graves' hyperthyroidism. The chain uses TRBV6-5 and TRBJ1-6; 9 bases are shared with TRBD1. The CDR3 DNA sequence: TGTGCCAGCAGTTCTCCGGGACAGGGAAACTTATCACCCCTCCACTTT. This gives the protein CASSSPGQGNLSPLHF.